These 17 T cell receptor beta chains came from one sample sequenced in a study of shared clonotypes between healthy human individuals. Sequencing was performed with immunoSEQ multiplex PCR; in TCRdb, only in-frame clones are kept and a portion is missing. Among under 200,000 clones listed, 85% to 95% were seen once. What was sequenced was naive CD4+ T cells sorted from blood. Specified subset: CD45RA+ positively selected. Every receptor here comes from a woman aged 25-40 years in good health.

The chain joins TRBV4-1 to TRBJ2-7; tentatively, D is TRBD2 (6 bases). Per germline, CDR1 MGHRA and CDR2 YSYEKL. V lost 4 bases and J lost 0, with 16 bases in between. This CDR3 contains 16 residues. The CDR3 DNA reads TGCGCCAGCAGCCTCTCACGGGCTAGCGACTCCTACGAGCAGTACTTC. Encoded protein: CASSLSRASDSYEQYF.

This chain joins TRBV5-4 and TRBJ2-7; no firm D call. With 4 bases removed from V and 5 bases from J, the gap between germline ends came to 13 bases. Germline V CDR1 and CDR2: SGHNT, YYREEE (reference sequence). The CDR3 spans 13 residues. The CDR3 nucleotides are TGTGCCAGCAGCGTCCCCCGGTCCGACGAGCAGTACTTC. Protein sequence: CASSVPRSDEQYF.

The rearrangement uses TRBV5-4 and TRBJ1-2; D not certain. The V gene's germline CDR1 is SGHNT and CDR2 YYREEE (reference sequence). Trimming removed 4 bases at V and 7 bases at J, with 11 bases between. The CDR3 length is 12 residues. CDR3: CASSADASGYTF. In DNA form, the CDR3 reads TGTGCCAGCAGCGCGGACGCTTCTGGCTACACCTTC.

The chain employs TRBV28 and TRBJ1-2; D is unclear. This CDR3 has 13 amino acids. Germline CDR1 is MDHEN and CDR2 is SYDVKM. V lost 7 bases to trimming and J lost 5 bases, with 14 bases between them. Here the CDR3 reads CASTAPSVYGYTF. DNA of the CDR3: TGTGCCAGCACCGCTCCCTCGGTATATGGCTACACCTTC.

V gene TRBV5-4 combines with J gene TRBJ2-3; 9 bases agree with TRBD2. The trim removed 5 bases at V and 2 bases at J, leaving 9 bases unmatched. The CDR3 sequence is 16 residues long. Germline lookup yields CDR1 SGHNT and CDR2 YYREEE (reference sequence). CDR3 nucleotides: TGTGCCAGCAGTCCAAGTCCTAGCGGGAACACAGATACGCAGTATTTT. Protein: CASSPSPSGNTDTQYF.

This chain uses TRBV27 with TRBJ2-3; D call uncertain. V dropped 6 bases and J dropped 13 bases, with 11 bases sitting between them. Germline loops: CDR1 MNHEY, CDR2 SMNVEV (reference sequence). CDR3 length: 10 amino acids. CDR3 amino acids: CASSSLEEYF. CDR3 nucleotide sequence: TGTGCCAGCAGCTCGCTCGAGGAGTATTTT.

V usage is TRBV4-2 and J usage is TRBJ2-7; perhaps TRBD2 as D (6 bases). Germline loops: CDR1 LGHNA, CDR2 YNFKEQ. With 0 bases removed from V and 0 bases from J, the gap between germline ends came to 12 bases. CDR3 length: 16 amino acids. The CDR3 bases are TGTGCCAGCAGCCAAGATGACGGGGGAAGCTCCTACGAGCAGTACTTC. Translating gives CASSQDDGGSSYEQYF.

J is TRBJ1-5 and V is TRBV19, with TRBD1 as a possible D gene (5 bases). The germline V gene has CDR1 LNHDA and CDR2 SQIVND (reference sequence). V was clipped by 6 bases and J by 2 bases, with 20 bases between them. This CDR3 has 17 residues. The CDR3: CASRVLRGRKGNQPQHF. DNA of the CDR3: TGTGCCAGTAGGGTACTACGGGGACGGAAAGGCAATCAGCCCCAGCATTTT.

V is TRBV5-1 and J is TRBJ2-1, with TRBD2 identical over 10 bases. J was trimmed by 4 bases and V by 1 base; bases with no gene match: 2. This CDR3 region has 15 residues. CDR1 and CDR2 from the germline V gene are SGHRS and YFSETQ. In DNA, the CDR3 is TGCGCCAGCAGCTTGAGGACTAGCGGTTACAATGAGCAGTTCTTC. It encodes CASSLRTSGYNEQFF.

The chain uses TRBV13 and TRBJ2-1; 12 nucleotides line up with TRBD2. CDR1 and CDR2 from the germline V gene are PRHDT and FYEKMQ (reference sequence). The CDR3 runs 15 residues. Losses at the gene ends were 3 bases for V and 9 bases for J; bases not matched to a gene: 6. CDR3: CASSFRLAGVSEQFF. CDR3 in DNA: TGTGCCAGCAGCTTCCGACTAGCGGGAGTTAGTGAGCAGTTCTTC.

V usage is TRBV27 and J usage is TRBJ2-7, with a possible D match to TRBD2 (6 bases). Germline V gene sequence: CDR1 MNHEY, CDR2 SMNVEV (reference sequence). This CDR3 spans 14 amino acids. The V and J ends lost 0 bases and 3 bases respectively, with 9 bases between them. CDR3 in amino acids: CASSLSRGNYEQYF. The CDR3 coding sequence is TGTGCCAGCAGTTTATCACGCGGGAACTACGAGCAGTACTTC.

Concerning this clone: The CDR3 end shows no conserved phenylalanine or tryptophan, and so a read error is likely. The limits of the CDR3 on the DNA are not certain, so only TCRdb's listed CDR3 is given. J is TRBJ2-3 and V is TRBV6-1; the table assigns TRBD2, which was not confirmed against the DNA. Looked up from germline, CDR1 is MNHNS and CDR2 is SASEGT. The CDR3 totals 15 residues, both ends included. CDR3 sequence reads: CASSITRPTSGKVWS.

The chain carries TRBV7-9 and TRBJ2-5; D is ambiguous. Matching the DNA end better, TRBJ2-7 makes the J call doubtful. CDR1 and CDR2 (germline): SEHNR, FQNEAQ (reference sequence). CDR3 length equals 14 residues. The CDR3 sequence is CASSLEVGFSEQYF. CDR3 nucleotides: TGTGCCAGCAGCTTAGAGGTGGGGTTTAGCGAGCAGTACTTC.

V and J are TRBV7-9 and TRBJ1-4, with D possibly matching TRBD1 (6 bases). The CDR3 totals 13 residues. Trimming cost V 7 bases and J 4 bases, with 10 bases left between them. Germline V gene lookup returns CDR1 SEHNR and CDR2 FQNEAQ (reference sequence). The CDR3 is CASKRGINEKLFF. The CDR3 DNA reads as TGTGCCAGCAAAAGGGGGATTAATGAAAAACTGTTTTTT.

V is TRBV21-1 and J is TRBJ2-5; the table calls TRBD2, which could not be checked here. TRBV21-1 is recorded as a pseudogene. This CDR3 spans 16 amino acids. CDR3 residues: CASSKALLAGVETQYF. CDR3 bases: TGTGCCAGCAGCAAAGCACTACTAGCGGGAGTTGAGACCCAGTACTTC.

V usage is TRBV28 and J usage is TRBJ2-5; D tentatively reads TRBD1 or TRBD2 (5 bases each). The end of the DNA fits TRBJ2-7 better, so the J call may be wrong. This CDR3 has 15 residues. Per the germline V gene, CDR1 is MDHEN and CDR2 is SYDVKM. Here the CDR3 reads CASSLSGTWELEQYF. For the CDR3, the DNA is TGTGCCAGCAGCCTGTCCGGGACGTGGGAGCTCGAGCAGTACTTC.

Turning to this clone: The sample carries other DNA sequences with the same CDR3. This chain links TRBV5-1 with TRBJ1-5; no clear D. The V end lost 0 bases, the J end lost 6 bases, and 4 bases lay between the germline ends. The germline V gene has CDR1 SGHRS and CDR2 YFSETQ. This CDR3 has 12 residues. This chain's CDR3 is CASSLDGQPQHF. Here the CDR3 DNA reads TGCGCCAGCAGCTTGGATGGTCAGCCCCAGCATTTT.